These 9 T cell receptor beta chains came from one sample sequenced in a study of T cells in Graves' hyperthyroidism and ophthalmopathy. Amplified regions were TCR beta CDR3 sequences from RNA transcripts. The TCR CDR3 first-round RT-PCR relied on the HTBI primer set. TCRdb reprocessed the multiplex PCR reads via MiXCR and lists one record per CDR3 protein. The sample carries around 600,000 distinct CDR3 sequences, around 16% recorded once. Material for sequencing was blood. The receptors stem from a woman in her 30s with Graves' hyperthyroidism.

This clonotype was seen a few times. The rearrangement joins TRBV10-3 to TRBJ1-4, with 7 positions matching TRBD1. V trimming: 10 bases; J trimming: 3 bases; junction bases outside the gene matches: 11. Per germline, CDR1 ENHRY and CDR2 SYGVKD. The CDR3 is 15 residues long. The CDR3: CATNRGFGSNEKLFF. The CDR3 coding sequence is TGTGCCACCAACAGGGGATTTGGGTCTAATGAAAAACTGTTTTTT.

In its sample, this clonotype was seen many times. The rearrangement uses TRBV7-9 and TRBJ2-5, with a tentative D call TRBD2 (6 bases). Trimming cost V 5 bases and J 2 bases, with 12 bases left between them. The CDR3 loop spans 14 amino acids. CDR1 and CDR2 (germline): SEHNR, FQNEAQ (reference sequence). The CDR3 nucleotides read TGTGCCAGCAGCCATGAAGGAGGGCAAGAGACCCAGTACTTC. Translated, it gives CASSHEGGQETQYF.

This clonotype was found a few times. The chain employs TRBV6-1 and TRBJ1-3; D not certain. This CDR3 region has 13 residues. Per germline, CDR1 MNHNS and CDR2 SASEGT. The V gene lost 8 bases and the J gene lost 1 base, with 9 bases spanning the gap. CDR3 in DNA: TGTGCCAGCGCGCCAGGATCTGGAAACACCATATATTTT. Encoded protein: CASAPGSGNTIYF.

At least ten counts were recorded for this clonotype. V and J are TRBV6-1 and TRBJ2-1; TRBD2 matches 12 bases. Germline CDR1 reads MNHNS; CDR2 reads SASEGT. The junction had 10 bases not matched to a gene; V was cut back by 6 bases and J by 7 bases. The CDR3 loop spans 16 amino acids. CDR3 sequence reads: CASRPGSLAGGNEQFF. Here the CDR3 DNA reads TGTGCCAGCAGACCGGGGTCACTAGCGGGAGGAAATGAGCAGTTCTTC.

The rearrangement uses TRBV29-1 and TRBJ1-2, with D uncertain. Germline V lookup: CDR1 SQVTM, CDR2 ANQGSEA. Between the trimmed V and J ends, which lost 2 bases and 0 bases, there was a span of 10 bases. CDR3 size: 14 residues. This CDR3 reads CSVELIESNYGYTF. The CDR3 DNA reads as TGCAGCGTTGAACTTATCGAGTCTAACTATGGCTACACCTTC. Full variable domain (rest looked up from reference TRBV29-1 and TRBJ1-2): SAVISQKPSRDICQRGTSLTIQCQVDSQVTMMFWYRQQPGQSLTLIATANQGSEATYESGFVIDKFPISRPNLTFSTLTVSNMSPEDSSIYLCSVELIESNYGYTFGSGTRLTVV.

This clonotype turned up a few times. The chain uses TRBV9 and TRBJ1-1; perhaps TRBD1 as D (6 bases). Trimming stripped 6 bases from V and 6 bases from J, with 15 bases between. CDR3 length: 13 amino acids. CDR1 SGDLS and CDR2 YYNGEE come from the germline V gene. CDR3 nucleotides: TGTGCCAGCACCTCACAACAGGGCGCTGAAGCTTTCTTT. Amino acid sequence: CASTSQQGAEAFF.

This clonotype was seen repeatedly, ten times or more. The chain couples TRBV12-3 or TRBV12-4 to TRBJ2-1; D remains unclear. V gave up 6 bases and J gave up 0 bases, with 9 bases separating them. This CDR3 region has 14 residues. In DNA form, the CDR3 reads TGTGCCAGCAGGCCGTTTAACTCCTACAATGAGCAGTTCTTC. Translation: CASRPFNSYNEQFF.

This clonotype was seen many times. V usage is TRBV6-1 and J usage is TRBJ2-3, with TRBD2 matching 7 bases. This CDR3 has 15 amino acids. With 8 bases clipped from V and 2 bases from J, the junction kept 10 bases outside the gene matches. The germline gives CDR1 MNHNS, CDR2 SASEGT. The CDR3 DNA sequence: TGTGCCAGCTTGGCGGCTAGCGGTTACACAGATACGCAGTATTTT. Protein sequence: CASLAASGYTDTQYF.

The chain links TRBV2 to TRBJ2-5, with 8 bases lining up with TRBD1. J was trimmed by 5 bases and V by 7 bases; bases with no gene match: 3. The germline CDR1 and CDR2 sequences are SNHLY and FYNNEI. The CDR3 covers 12 residues. The CDR3 region has the DNA TGTGCCAGCATCCAGGGGGCGGAGACCCAGTACTTC. This gives the protein CASIQGAETQYF.